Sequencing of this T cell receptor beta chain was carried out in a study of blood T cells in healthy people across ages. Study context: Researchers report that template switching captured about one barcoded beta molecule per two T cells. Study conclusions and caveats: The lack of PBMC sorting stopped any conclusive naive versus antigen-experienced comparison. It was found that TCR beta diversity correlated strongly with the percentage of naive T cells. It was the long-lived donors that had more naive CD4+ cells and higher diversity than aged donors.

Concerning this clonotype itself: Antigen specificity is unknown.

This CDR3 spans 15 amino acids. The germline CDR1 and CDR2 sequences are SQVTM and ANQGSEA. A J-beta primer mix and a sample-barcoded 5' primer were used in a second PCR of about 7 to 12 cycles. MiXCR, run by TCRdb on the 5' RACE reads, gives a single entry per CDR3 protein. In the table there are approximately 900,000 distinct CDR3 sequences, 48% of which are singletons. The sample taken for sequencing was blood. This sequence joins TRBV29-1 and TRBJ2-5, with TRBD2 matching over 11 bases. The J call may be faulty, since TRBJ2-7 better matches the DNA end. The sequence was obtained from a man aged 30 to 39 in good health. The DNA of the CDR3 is TGCAGCGTTGTTCCCGGGACTAGCGGTACCTACGAGCAGTACTTC. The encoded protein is CSVVPGTSGTYEQYF.